This TCR beta chain was sequenced in a study of cytomegalovirus exposure and HLA in healthy donors. About the study: Earlier sequencing of some 190 million T cells yielded around 100 million unique TCR beta sequences. Broader study findings: Previous analysis showed most TCR beta V segments were productive about 87% or about 30% of the time. Sequencing likely generated an artifact that appeared as a cluster of highly shared sequence variants. Apparent HLA restriction characterized most CMV-associated TCR beta chains in a later analysis.

The trim removed 5 bases at V and 7 bases at J, leaving 5 bases unmatched. Germline CDR1 and CDR2: ENHRY and SYGVKD. CDR3 size: 12 residues. The PCR contained 60 Vbeta and 13 Jbeta primers. Libraries were prepared by immunoSEQ multiplex PCR; TCRdb keeps only in-frame clonotypes and omits some of them. The table records about 150,000 clones, approximately 80% of them present only once. This clone was found a few times. No antigen is known for it. Specimen: PBMCs. The TCR originated in a male donor in good health and CMV-seropositive. The rearrangement joins TRBV10-3 to TRBJ2-7; 7 nucleotides agree with TRBD1. CDR3 in DNA: TGTGCCATCAGTCAACAGGGGTTGGAGCAGTACTTC. Its translation: CAISQQGLEQYF.